The 23 T cell receptor beta chains below were found in one sample sequenced in a study of cytomegalovirus exposure and HLA in healthy donors. TCRdb keeps only in-frame clones here, not all; method: immunoSEQ multiplex PCR. The sample has approximately 220,000 clones; more than 75% are singletons. Sequenced sample: PBMCs. The receptors stem from a young man in good health and CMV-seronegative.

The chain employs TRBV28 and TRBJ1-6; 8 nucleotides align to TRBD1. The CDR3 contains 15 residues. Germline V gene sequence: CDR1 MDHEN, CDR2 SYDVKM. J gave up 7 bases and V 3 bases, and 5 bases lay outside the gene matches. The CDR3 here is CASSLGQVINSPLHF. The CDR3 DNA reads TGTGCCAGCAGTTTGGGACAGGTGATAAATTCACCCCTCCACTTT.

V and J are TRBV6-6 and TRBJ1-5; D not certain. The CDR3 length is 14 residues. Trimming shortened V by 0 bases and J by 6 bases, and 9 bases separated the two germline ends. Germline values: CDR1 MNHNY, CDR2 SVGAGI (reference sequence). CDR3 coding DNA: TGTGCCAGCAGTTACTCGAGGGCGGGTCAGCCCCAGCATTTT. Protein sequence: CASSYSRAGQPQHF.

The V call is TRBV6-5, the J call TRBJ1-5, with D perhaps matching TRBD1 (6 bases). This CDR3 is built from 15 residues. Per germline, CDR1 MNHEY and CDR2 SVGAGI. With 6 bases removed from V and 0 bases from J, the gap between germline ends came to 12 bases. In DNA form, the CDR3 reads TGTGCCAGCAGCAGGACAGTTTATAGCAATCAGCCCCAGCATTTT. This sequence encodes CASSRTVYSNQPQHF.

Of note for this clone: At one end the junction does not follow the germline gene, possibly because of a read error. The chain is built from TRBV7-9 and TRBJ2-2; 7 positions match TRBD1. CDR3 length equals 14 residues. CDR1 is SEHNR and CDR2 is FQNEAQ in the germline V gene (reference sequence). The CDR3 region is CASSLTGNAGELFF. CDR3 bases: TGTGCCAGCAGCTTGACAGGGAACGCCGGGGAGCTGTTTTTT.

The chain recombines TRBV4-2 with TRBJ2-1; 12 bases line up with TRBD2. The CDR3 sequence is 17 residues long. Germline V lookup: CDR1 LGHNA, CDR2 YNFKEQ. V was clipped by 0 bases and J by 4 bases; unmatched bases: 4. This chain's CDR3 is CASSQDWLAGGYNEQFF. The DNA of the CDR3 is TGTGCCAGCAGCCAAGATTGGCTAGCGGGAGGGTACAATGAGCAGTTCTTC.

The chain employs TRBV5-5 and TRBJ2-7; D unclear. This CDR3 has 13 residues. V shed 1 base and J shed 0 bases, with 5 bases lying between them. Germline V gene sequence: CDR1 SGHKS, CDR2 YYEKEE (reference sequence). For the CDR3, the DNA is TGTGCCAGCAGCTTGATCAGCTCCTACGAGCAGTACTTC. Translation: CASSLISSYEQYF.

This clone was recorded only once. The V call is TRBV5-1, the J call TRBJ2-5; possibly TRBD2 for D (5 bases). Between the trimmed V and J ends, which lost 0 bases and 2 bases, there was a span of 11 bases. Germline V gives CDR1 SGHRS, CDR2 YFSETQ. This CDR3 comprises 15 residues. In DNA form, the CDR3 reads TGCGCCAGCAGCTTGGCGGCTAGCAAACAAGAGACCCAGTACTTC. Amino acid sequence: CASSLAASKQETQYF.

V usage is TRBV11-2 and J usage is TRBJ1-1, with D possibly being TRBD1 (5 bases). The CDR3 has 12 amino acids. Between the trimmed V and J ends, which lost 2 bases and 10 bases, there was a span of 11 bases. Germline V gives CDR1 SGHAT, CDR2 FQNNGV. The CDR3 region has the DNA TGTGCCAGCAGCTTAATAGGGGTGGGAGCTTTCTTT. Translation gives CASSLIGVGAFF.

The chain couples TRBV5-6 to TRBJ1-4; unclear D gene. Deletions cut 0 bases from V and 8 bases from J, with 8 bases between. Per germline, CDR1 SGHDT and CDR2 YYEEEE. The CDR3 loop spans 13 amino acids. The CDR3 DNA follows: TGTGCCAGCAGCTTGGTACTATCGGAAAAACTGTTTTTT. It translates to CASSLVLSEKLFF. Full variable domain (outside the CDR3, taken from reference TRBV5-6 and TRBJ1-4): DAGVTQSPTHLIKTRGQQVTLRCSPKSGHDTVSWYQQALGQGPQFIFQYYEEEERQRGNFPDRFSGHQFPNYSSELNVNALLLGDSALYLCASSLVLSEKLFFGSGTQLSVL.

The chain joins TRBV27 to TRBJ2-2, with 13 nucleotides matching TRBD2. CDR3 length equals 15 residues. V was clipped by 10 bases and J by 7 bases; unmatched bases: 9. CDR1 and CDR2 from the germline V gene are MNHEY and SMNVEV (reference sequence). CDR3 coding DNA: TGTGCCACCGCCAGGACTAGCGGGAGTGTCGGGGAGCTGTTTTTT. This sequence encodes CATARTSGSVGELFF.

The chain employs TRBV6-5 and TRBJ2-1; TRBD2 aligns across 7 bases. Trimming removed 2 bases from V and 3 bases from J; junction bases left unmatched: 4. Germline assignment: CDR1 MNHEY and CDR2 SVGAGI. The CDR3 length is 15 residues. CDR3 in amino acids: CASSYKASGYNEQFF. In nucleotides, the CDR3 is TGTGCCAGCAGTTACAAGGCTAGCGGCTACAATGAGCAGTTCTTC.

The chain employs TRBV5-8 and TRBJ1-3; perhaps TRBD1 as D (5 bases). Trimming removed 0 bases from V and 9 bases from J, with 13 bases in between. CDR1 and CDR2 (germline): SGHTS, YDEGEE. The CDR3 covers 14 residues. The CDR3 DNA reads as TGTGCCAGCAGCTTGGACCCAGGGCAGGGCACCATATATTTT. Its translation is CASSLDPGQGTIYF. The whole variable domain, remainder taken from reference TRBV5-8 and TRBJ1-3, is EAGVTQSPTHLIKTRGQQATLRCSPISGHTSVYWYQQALGLGLQFLLWYDEGEERNRGNFPPRFSGRQFPNYSSELNVNALELEDSALYLCASSLDPGQGTIYFGEGSWLTVV.

About this clone: This sample also contains other DNA sequences that code for the same CDR3. The chain links TRBV27 to TRBJ2-3; D gene unclear. With 3 bases removed from V and 0 bases from J, the gap between germline ends came to 4 bases. This CDR3 comprises 13 residues. The germline CDR1 and CDR2 sequences are MNHEY and SMNVEV (reference sequence). For the CDR3, the DNA is TGTGCCAGCAGTTTCCTTAGCACAGATACGCAGTATTTT. Protein product: CASSFLSTDTQYF.

Turning to this clone: This same CDR3 is encoded by further DNA sequences in the sample. The chain couples TRBV2 to TRBJ1-6; 9 positions match TRBD1. The germline CDR1 and CDR2 sequences are SNHLY and FYNNEI. There are 15 residues in the CDR3. The V and J ends lost 2 bases and 9 bases, in that order; junction bases with no gene match: 5. For the CDR3, the DNA is TGTGCCAGCAGTGAACGCGGGACAGGGTTTTCACCCCTCCACTTT. This translates into CASSERGTGFSPLHF.

The chain has TRBV9 and TRBJ1-4; TRBD1 is a possible D gene (6 bases). With 4 bases removed from V and 4 bases from J, the gap between germline ends came to 11 bases. This CDR3 has 14 residues. CDR1 and CDR2 (germline): SGDLS, YYNGEE. CDR3 nucleotide sequence: TGTGCCAGCAGCACAGGACAGAGTAATGAAAAACTGTTTTTT. It yields the protein CASSTGQSNEKLFF.

The chain links TRBV7-9 to TRBJ2-3; 8 nucleotides line up with TRBD1. Germline V CDR1 and CDR2: SEHNR, FQNEAQ (reference sequence). CDR3 length: 16 residues. J was trimmed by 3 bases and V by 3 bases; bases with no gene match: 8. The CDR3 here is CASSLGTTGVTDTQYF. CDR3 coding DNA: TGTGCCAGCAGCTTGGGAACGACAGGGGTAACAGATACGCAGTATTTT.

The V gene is TRBV19, the J gene TRBJ2-5, with a tentative D call TRBD1 (5 bases). Germline CDR1 reads LNHDA; CDR2 reads SQIVND (reference sequence). With 3 bases removed from V and 0 bases from J, the gap between germline ends came to 11 bases. The CDR3 length is 15 residues. CDR3 residues: CASSITGLYQETQYF. The CDR3 DNA reads TGTGCCAGTAGTATTACAGGTCTGTACCAAGAGACCCAGTACTTC.

Written as DNA, the CDR3 is TGTGCCAGCTCACCATCGAACAGGGGGAACACCGGGGAGCTGTTTTTT. Amino acid sequence: CASSPSNRGNTGELFF. The chain combines TRBV18 with TRBJ2-2; 7 bases line up with TRBD1. This CDR3 contains 16 residues. The germline gives CDR1 KGHSH, CDR2 LQKENI. Trimming removed 2 bases from V and 1 base from J; junction bases left unmatched: 4.

The chain joins TRBV13 to TRBJ1-2, with D possibly matching TRBD1 (5 bases). V shed 3 bases and J shed 4 bases, with 9 bases lying between them. In germline, CDR1 is PRHDT, CDR2 FYEKMQ (reference sequence). This CDR3 is built from 13 residues. Here the CDR3 reads CASSLNRGYGYTF. The CDR3 DNA sequence: TGTGCCAGCAGCTTGAATAGGGGCTATGGCTACACCTTC.

The chain carries TRBV28 and TRBJ2-7; 10 bases map to TRBD2. The V gene end was trimmed by 3 bases and the J gene end by 5 bases; junction bases not matched to a gene: 10. Germline CDR1 is MDHEN and CDR2 is SYDVKM. The CDR3 is 16 amino acids. Here the CDR3 reads CASSLMSGGAKNEQYF. CDR3 in DNA: TGTGCCAGCAGTTTGATGAGCGGGGGGGCCAAAAACGAGCAGTACTTC.

This rearrangement joins TRBV4-2 to TRBJ2-7, with D perhaps TRBD2 (6 bases). The CDR3 spans 15 residues. The germline V gene has CDR1 LGHNA and CDR2 YNFKEQ. V shed 0 bases and J shed 6 bases, with 15 bases lying between them. The CDR3 is CASSQELGTLREQYF. The CDR3 bases are TGTGCCAGCAGCCAAGAGCTCGGGACTTTACGCGAGCAGTACTTC.

The chain uses TRBV7-2 and TRBJ1-2; 7 positions agree with TRBD1. CDR3 length: 15 residues. CDR1 is SGHTA and CDR2 is FQGNSA in the germline V gene. V lost 1 base, J lost 8 bases, and 10 bases stayed unmatched. The CDR3 sequence: CASSLDLTGIGGYTF. CDR3 in DNA: TGTGCCAGCAGCTTAGATCTGACAGGGATCGGGGGCTACACCTTC.

With regard to this clone: Other DNA sequences of this sample code for an identical CDR3. This chain uses TRBV9 with TRBJ2-7; 9 bases match TRBD2. V dropped 0 bases and J dropped 2; count of bases not matched to a gene: 0. Germline V gives CDR1 SGDLS, CDR2 YYNGEE. This CDR3 spans 14 amino acids. Here the CDR3 reads CASSVGGRAYEQYF. The CDR3 DNA reads TGTGCCAGCAGCGTAGGCGGGAGGGCCTACGAGCAGTACTTC.